The 25 T cell receptor beta chains below come from one sample, sequenced in a study of coeliac disease. TCRdb's copy holds only in-frame clones and misses some; the assay was immunoSEQ multiplex PCR. The sample contains several thousand clones, 70% to 80% of which appear only once. Sequencing used lamina propria lymphocytes from the gut. These TCRs come from a man aged 25-45 years with celiac disease.

This rearrangement joins TRBV6-5 to TRBJ1-6, with TRBD1 as a possible D gene (6 bases). Germline loops: CDR1 MNHEY, CDR2 SVGAGI. The CDR3 is 14 residues long. V lost 2 bases and J 6 bases, leaving 8 bases between the germline ends. Here the CDR3 reads CASSYGGSNSPLHF. CDR3 nucleotides: TGTGCCAGCAGTTACGGGGGCTCTAATTCACCCCTCCACTTT.

The chain carries TRBV5-1 and TRBJ1-2; TRBD1 matches 7 bases. This CDR3 spans 14 amino acids. Trimming at V came to 0 bases and at J to 8 bases, leaving 7 bases not matched to a gene. Germline CDR1 reads SGHRS; CDR2 reads YFSETQ. CDR3 in amino acids: CASSLGQGPRGYTF. The CDR3 DNA reads TGCGCCAGCAGCTTGGGACAGGGTCCGCGGGGCTACACCTTC.

The chain uses TRBV5-1 and TRBJ1-3; D is perhaps TRBD1 (6 bases). In germline, CDR1 is SGHRS, CDR2 YFSETQ. Trimming took 4 bases from V and 0 from J, leaving 14 bases between them. The CDR3 sequence is 16 residues long. CDR3 DNA: TGCGCCAGCAGCAGGGGGGGACCCATCTCTGGAAACACCATATATTTT. It translates to CASSRGGPISGNTIYF.

This clone was counted once. At one of its ends the junction is not consistent with the germline gene, which may arise from a read error. The chain employs TRBV7-9 and TRBJ1-1; the match to TRBD1 covers 11 bases. CDR1 is SEHNR, CDR2 FQNEAQ, per germline (reference sequence). This CDR3 contains 16 residues. In DNA, the CDR3 is TGTGCCAGCAGCGACTGGACAGGGGGCGGGGACACTAAAGCTTTCTTT. Amino acids: CASSDWTGGGDTKAFF.

This clone was detected a few times. The gene calls are TRBV5-1 and TRBJ1-2; D uncertain. The germline gives CDR1 SGHRS, CDR2 YFSETQ. There are 15 residues in the CDR3. V was clipped by 0 bases and J by 2 bases, with 11 bases between them. CDR3 region: CASSLGEAWNYGYTF. DNA for the CDR3: TGCGCCAGCAGCTTGGGTGAGGCCTGGAACTATGGCTACACCTTC.

The V call is TRBV5-1, the J call TRBJ1-6; 10 bases line up with TRBD1. CDR3 length: 14 amino acids. Germline V gene sequence: CDR1 SGHRS, CDR2 YFSETQ. The junction had 7 bases not matched to a gene; V was cut back by 6 bases and J by 10 bases. CDR3 protein: CASTTRTGGSPLHF. CDR3 DNA sequence: TGCGCCAGCACGACCCGGACAGGGGGATCACCCCTCCACTTT.

The chain couples TRBV27 to TRBJ2-7, with D possibly TRBD2 on 6 matching bases. Trimming took off 5 bases at V and 2 bases at J, with 19 bases between the two ends. Germline-derived CDR1 and CDR2 are MNHEY and SMNVEV (reference sequence). This CDR3 is built from 16 residues. CDR3: CASSPHSLAEAYEQYF. In nucleotides, the CDR3 is TGTGCCAGCAGTCCCCACAGTTTAGCGGAGGCCTACGAGCAGTACTTC.

The rearrangement uses TRBV7-8 and TRBJ1-1; D uncertain. V was cut by 5 bases and J by 4 bases, with 14 bases left in between. This CDR3 has 14 residues. Germline-derived CDR1 and CDR2 are SGHVS and FQNEAQ. CDR3 residues: CASSLYAGSTEAFF. As DNA, the CDR3 is TGTGCCAGCAGCCTATACGCGGGCAGCACTGAAGCTTTCTTT. Variable domain in full (rest from reference TRBV7-8 and TRBJ1-1): GAGVSQSPRYKVAKRGQDVALRCDPISGHVSLFWYQQALGQGPEFLTYFQNEAQLDKSGLPSDRFFAERPEGSVSTLKIQRTQQEDSAVYLCASSLYAGSTEAFFGQGTRLTVV.

On this clone itself: Relative to the germline gene, one junction end is altered; a read error may explain this. The chain uses TRBV6-6 and TRBJ1-3; D is unresolved. CDR3 length equals 11 residues. Germline lookup yields CDR1 MNHNY and CDR2 SVGAGI (reference sequence). The DNA of the CDR3 is TGTGCCAGCGAGACTGGCAACACCATATATTTT. Its protein is CASETGNTIYF.

In nucleotides, the CDR3 is TGTGCCAGTAGTATTGTCGGTTTTGCAACTAATGAAAAACTGTTTTTT. Translated: CASSIVGFATNEKLFF. The rearrangement links TRBV19 to TRBJ1-4; no clear D. In germline, CDR1 is LNHDA, CDR2 SQIVND (reference sequence). V was pared by 3 bases and J by 0 bases, with 11 bases between. The CDR3 spans 16 residues.

This clone appeared a few times. V and J are TRBV7-3 and TRBJ2-7, with TRBD1 matching over 7 bases. Trimming cost V 5 bases and J 4 bases; bases outside gene matches: 11. The CDR3 totals 15 residues. Germline V gene lookup returns CDR1 SGHTA and CDR2 FQGTGA. The CDR3 protein is CASSPFPGQIYEQYF. The CDR3 DNA reads as TGTGCCAGCAGCCCTTTTCCGGGACAGATTTACGAGCAGTACTTC.

The V gene is TRBV7-9, the J gene TRBJ2-3; 9 bases fit TRBD1. Germline V CDR1 and CDR2: SEHNR, FQNEAQ (reference sequence). The V segment lost 1 base and the J segment 6 bases; nucleotides outside the gene matches: 5. This CDR3 is built from 15 residues. CDR3 DNA: TGTGCCAGCAGCTTAGTGCCCGGACAGGGGGATACGCAGTATTTT. This translates into CASSLVPGQGDTQYF. Full variable domain (missing parts from reference TRBV7-9 and TRBJ2-3): DTGVSQNPRHKITKRGQNVTFRCDPISEHNRLYWYRQTLGQGPEFLTYFQNEAQLEKSRLLSDRFSAERPKGSFSTLEIQRTEQGDSAMYLCASSLVPGQGDTQYFGPGTRLTVL.

The V gene is TRBV7-8, the J gene TRBJ2-2; 9 bases map to TRBD2. The junction had 20 bases not matched to a gene; V was cut back by 5 bases and J by 4 bases. CDR3 size: 20 residues. From germline, CDR1 is SGHVS and CDR2 FQNEAQ. CDR3 DNA sequence: TGTGCCAGCAGCCCCAGGAGGGTAGCGGGAGTCGGGCGGGGCACCGGGGAGCTGTTTTTT. Translation gives CASSPRRVAGVGRGTGELFF.

Concerning this clone itself: At one end the junction does not follow the germline gene, possibly because of a read error. This chain uses TRBV7-3 with TRBJ1-1; tentative D call: TRBD1 (6 bases). CDR1 is SGHTA and CDR2 is FQGTGA in the germline V gene. This CDR3 is 13 amino acids long. The CDR3 nucleotides are TGTGCCAGCAGCCCAGGGGTTGACACTAAAGCTTTCTTT. Translating it yields CASSPGVDTKAFF. Using reference TRBV7-3 and TRBJ1-1 for the parts outside the CDR3, the full variable domain is GAGVSQTPSNKVTEKGKYVELRCDPISGHTALYWYRQSLGQGPEFLIYFQGTGAADDSGLPNDRFFAVRPEGSVSTLKIQRTERGDSAVYLCASSPGVDTKAFFGQGTRLTVV.

The V and J genes are TRBV13 and TRBJ2-7; TRBD1 matches at 8 bases. The ends lost 6 bases at V and 1 base at J; junction bases unmatched: 11. Germline values: CDR1 PRHDT, CDR2 FYEKMQ (reference sequence). This CDR3 contains 16 residues. This chain's CDR3 is CASSKPRGRRSYEQYF. CDR3 DNA: TGTGCCAGCAGTAAACCCAGGGGGCGTCGATCCTACGAGCAGTACTTC.

In nucleotides, the CDR3 is TGCGCCAGCAGCTTGGAACTGATAGCGGGGGGTGATACGCAGTATTTT. It yields the protein CASSLELIAGGDTQYF. V usage is TRBV5-1 and J usage is TRBJ2-3, with 10 bases that match TRBD2. The germline V gene has CDR1 SGHRS and CDR2 YFSETQ. The V and J ends lost 0 bases and 6 bases, in that order; junction bases with no gene match: 7. The CDR3 covers 16 residues.

This clone showed up just once. The rearrangement joins TRBV15 to TRBJ1-5, with TRBD1 as a possible D gene (5 bases). Germline V gives CDR1 LNHNV, CDR2 YYDKDF (reference sequence). Trimming stripped 4 bases from V and 3 bases from J, with 19 bases between. There are 17 residues in the CDR3. Here the CDR3 DNA reads TGTGCCACCAGCAAGTTTTTGGACACCCAAAACAATCAGCCCCAGCATTTT. Amino acid sequence: CATSKFLDTQNNQPQHF.

The CDR3 reads CASSFNRGDDQPQHF. CDR3 coding DNA: TGTGCCAGCAGCTTCAACAGGGGAGACGATCAGCCCCAGCATTTT. The chain has TRBV7-2 and TRBJ1-5; TRBD1 agrees at 7 bases. The germline V gene has CDR1 SGHTA and CDR2 FQGNSA. Losses at the gene ends were 3 bases for V and 5 bases for J; bases not matched to a gene: 7. There are 15 residues in the CDR3.

This clone was counted only a few times. The chain uses TRBV28 and TRBJ2-7, with TRBD1 matching over 7 bases. Germline V gives CDR1 MDHEN, CDR2 SYDVKM. This CDR3 has 11 residues. V was pared by 8 bases and J by 2 bases, with 0 bases of the junction left unmatched. The CDR3 loop reads CASGTAYEQYF. For the CDR3, the DNA is TGTGCCAGCGGGACAGCCTACGAGCAGTACTTC. The variable domain in full, with the rest retrieved from reference TRBV28 and TRBJ2-7, is DVKVTQSSRYLVKRTGEKVFLECVQDMDHENMFWYRQDPGLGLRLIYFSYDVKMKEKGDIPEGYSVSREKKERFSLILESASTNQTSMYLCASGTAYEQYFGPGTRLTVT.

The chain carries TRBV2 and TRBJ1-2, with TRBD1 matching 7 bases. CDR3 length: 15 residues. Looked up from germline, CDR1 is SNHLY and CDR2 is FYNNEI. J lost 0 bases, V lost 1 base, and 2 bases had no gene match. CDR3 bases: TGTGCCAGCAGTGAAGGACAGGGTACTAACTATGGCTACACCTTC. Translated: CASSEGQGTNYGYTF.

The V call is TRBV28, the J call TRBJ2-7; D is perhaps TRBD1 (6 bases). Germline loops: CDR1 MDHEN, CDR2 SYDVKM. Trimming took off 3 bases at V and 3 bases at J, with 18 bases between the two ends. This CDR3 has 16 amino acids. The CDR3: CASSFRGSSGNYEQYF. The DNA for the CDR3 is TGTGCCAGCAGTTTCAGGGGCTCCAGCGGAAACTACGAGCAGTACTTC.

The chain joins TRBV4-2 to TRBJ2-2; 7 nucleotides match TRBD2. This CDR3 comprises 16 residues. J was trimmed by 6 bases and V by 2 bases; bases with no gene match: 9. Germline V gene data show CDR1 as LGHNA and CDR2 as YNFKEQ. CDR3 region: CASSQRTRGLPGELFF. The CDR3 DNA follows: TGTGCCAGCAGCCAACGGACTAGAGGGTTACCCGGGGAGCTGTTTTTT.

The rearrangement uses TRBV10-3 and TRBJ1-6; TRBD1 aligns across 8 bases. With V trimmed by 11 bases and J by 7 bases, 16 bases remained unmatched. The CDR3 runs to 16 residues. Looked up from germline, CDR1 is ENHRY and CDR2 is SYGVKD. The CDR3: CASDRGGAGGNSPLHF. Written as DNA, the CDR3 is TGTGCCTCAGACAGGGGTGGCGCCGGCGGGAATTCACCCCTCCACTTT.

The CDR3 nucleotides are TGTGCCTGGAGTACAATTCCGGGACTAGCCTTCGGGGAGCTGTTTTTT. Its protein is CAWSTIPGLAFGELFF. V usage is TRBV30 and J usage is TRBJ2-2, with 9 bases identical to TRBD2. This CDR3 is built from 16 residues. V was clipped by 2 bases and J by 7 bases; unmatched bases: 11. Per germline, CDR1 GTSNPN and CDR2 SVGIG (reference sequence).

The V and J genes are TRBV7-9 and TRBJ1-4; 8 bases match TRBD1. CDR1 is SEHNR, CDR2 FQNEAQ, per germline (reference sequence). The V segment lost 4 bases and the J segment 4 bases; nucleotides outside the gene matches: 2. The CDR3 extends over 14 amino acids. As DNA, the CDR3 is TGTGCCAGCAGCTGGACAGGGAGTAATGAAAAACTGTTTTTT. Its protein is CASSWTGSNEKLFF.